This TCR beta chain was found in a study of T cell responses to AZD1222 COVID-19 vaccine. TCRdb keeps only in-frame clones here, not all; method: immunoSEQ multiplex PCR. The sample has 250,000 to 300,000 clones; almost 95% are singletons. Study-level results: Baseline testing showed seropositivity in only 6 or 7 AZD1222 recipients. Donors, mostly white British, included more females; clonal diversity was possibly underestimated.

The CDR3 sequence is 15 residues long. From germline, CDR1 is MNHEY and CDR2 SVGAGI. V was pared by 2 bases and J by 0 bases, with 8 bases between. Combined were second doses at about 4 or about 12 weeks. Of note for this clone: Its specificity is unknown.

This rearrangement joins TRBV6-5 to TRBJ1-5; D not certain. This receptor was obtained from an adult who received the AZD1222 COVID-19 vaccine. Sequences were derived from peripheral blood, sampled 28 days after the second AZD1222 dose. CDR3 sequence reads: CASSYDEYSNQPQHF. CDR3 coding DNA: TGTGCCAGCAGTTACGACGAGTATAGCAATCAGCCCCAGCATTTT.